These 10 T cell receptor beta chains share one sample of origin, sequenced in a study of CD8+ T cells in alopecia areata. The treatment is: oral pan-JAK inhibitor, 5-10 mg twice daily. Reverse transcription of extracted RNA yielded cDNA, which provided the sequencing template. The data were produced by immunoSEQ multiplex PCR, yet TCRdb's version contains in-frame clones alone and is incomplete. The sample carries roughly 98,000 clones, roughly two thirds recorded once. The source material was CD8+ T cells sorted from blood, sampled at week 4, from a patient treated with tofacitinib. The origin of the receptors is a human donor with alopecia areata.

The V gene is TRBV15, the J gene TRBJ2-5, with 9 positions matching TRBD1. The germline CDR1 and CDR2 sequences are LNHNV and YYDKDF (reference sequence). J was trimmed by 1 base and V by 0 bases; bases with no gene match: 6. The CDR3 spans 17 residues. The CDR3 here is CATSRDLGTGLQETQYF. As DNA, the CDR3 is TGTGCCACCAGCAGAGATCTAGGGACAGGGCTCCAAGAGACCCAGTACTTC.

The chain carries TRBV7-6 and TRBJ2-3, with D possibly TRBD1 on 5 matching bases. The V end was cut by 7 bases, the J end by 3 bases, with 14 bases between. The CDR3 totals 14 residues. Germline values: CDR1 SGHVS, CDR2 FNYEAQ. Written as DNA, the CDR3 is TGTGCCAGCACCCTAGGGGCAGGGACAGATACGCAGTATTTT. It is translated as CASTLGAGTDTQYF.

The chain links TRBV30 to TRBJ2-7; D may be TRBD1 or TRBD2 (5 bases each). Germline V gene data show CDR1 as GTSNPN and CDR2 as SVGIG (reference sequence). This CDR3 spans 13 amino acids. V was trimmed by 3 bases and J by 9 bases, leaving 18 bases between them. The CDR3 protein is CAWSGAYRRVQYF. The CDR3 nucleotides read TGTGCCTGGAGCGGGGCGTACCGCCGGGTGCAGTACTTC.

This clone was counted only a few times. The chain joins TRBV29-1 to TRBJ1-2, with 10 bases fitting TRBD1. Germline CDR1 is SQVTM and CDR2 is ANQGSEA. The length of the CDR3 is 13 residues. The V segment lost 4 bases and the J segment 7 bases; nucleotides outside the gene matches: 6. The CDR3 loop reads CSVGGQGISGYTF. Written as DNA, the CDR3 is TGCAGCGTTGGGGGACAGGGGATCTCTGGCTACACCTTC. The whole variable domain, remainder taken from reference TRBV29-1 and TRBJ1-2, is SAVISQKPSRDICQRGTSLTIQCQVDSQVTMMFWYRQQPGQSLTLIATANQGSEATYESGFVIDKFPISRPNLTFSTLTVSNMSPEDSSIYLCSVGGQGISGYTFGSGTRLTVV.

Only a few counts were recorded for this clone. The chain employs TRBV13 and TRBJ2-7, with 7 bases fitting TRBD1. CDR3 length: 14 amino acids. Germline loops: CDR1 PRHDT, CDR2 FYEKMQ (reference sequence). V dropped 5 bases and J dropped 7; count of bases not matched to a gene: 11. The CDR3 loop is CASSRRPRQGEQYF. The CDR3 bases are TGTGCCAGCAGCCGGCGCCCCCGACAGGGAGAGCAGTACTTC.

The CDR3 here is CASSIGNTEAFF. The CDR3 DNA reads TGTGCCAGCAGCATCGGGAACACTGAAGCTTTCTTT. The V call is TRBV7-9, the J call TRBJ1-1; the D is unclear. CDR3 length: 12 residues. Per germline, CDR1 SEHNR and CDR2 FQNEAQ (reference sequence). V shed 5 bases and J shed 1 base, with 5 bases lying between them.

This clone was picked up one time. The genes are TRBV18 and TRBJ2-5; D unclear. Germline values: CDR1 KGHSH, CDR2 LQKENI. The CDR3 length is 13 residues. Trimming shortened V by 0 bases and J by 5 bases, and 7 bases separated the two germline ends. CDR3 in DNA: TGTGCCAGCTCACCACCGGAATGGGAGACCCAGTACTTC. Its protein product is CASSPPEWETQYF.

The rearrangement joins TRBV27 to TRBJ2-7; D might be TRBD1 (5 bases). This CDR3 contains 15 residues. Germline loops: CDR1 MNHEY, CDR2 SMNVEV (reference sequence). The V end lost 5 bases, the J end lost 3 bases, and 17 bases lay between the germline ends. CDR3: CASSDGDSWDYEQYF. CDR3 bases: TGTGCCAGCAGTGACGGCGACAGTTGGGACTACGAGCAGTACTTC.

V and J are TRBV29-1 and TRBJ1-2, with TRBD1 matching over 7 bases. Looked up from germline, CDR1 is SQVTM and CDR2 is ANQGSEA. V shed 6 bases and J 8 bases; nucleotides not matched to a gene: 6. The CDR3 is made up of 11 amino acids. CDR3 region: CSVDRAGGYTF. The CDR3 bases are TGCAGCGTCGACAGGGCTGGAGGCTACACCTTC.

The CDR3 protein is CASSTREGANTEAFF. The CDR3 DNA is TGTGCCAGCAGCACTCGCGAGGGGGCCAACACTGAAGCTTTCTTT. This chain uses TRBV7-9 with TRBJ1-1, with TRBD1 matching 7 bases. Germline V lookup: CDR1 SEHNR, CDR2 FQNEAQ (reference sequence). V lost 5 bases, J lost 2 bases, and 8 bases stayed unmatched. The CDR3 totals 15 residues. Full variable domain (missing parts from reference TRBV7-9 and TRBJ1-1): DTGVSQNPRHKITKRGQNVTFRCDPISEHNRLYWYRQTLGQGPEFLTYFQNEAQLEKSRLLSDRFSAERPKGSFSTLEIQRTEQGDSAMYLCASSTREGANTEAFFGQGTRLTVV.